This TCR beta chain was sequenced during a study of T-cell memory formation after mild COVID-19. Study background: Clusters of TCRs were largely donor specific.

V was shortened by 6 bases and J by 4 bases, with 10 bases between the two germline ends. The CDR3 runs 13 residues. General study results and limits: Contracting CD4+ clones sat mainly in CM and EM; CD8+ in EMRA. Some responding clones appeared in pre-infection memory, suggesting cross-reactive memory joined.

From the 5' RACE reads, TCRdb called clonotypes with MiXCR, one entry per CDR3 protein. Of some 310,000 distinct CDR3 sequences in the sample, around a fifth were seen once. This clonotype has just a few counts. Its antigen is not known. Material for sequencing was PBMCs or a T cell subset sorted from them (not recorded which). This sequence joins TRBV12-3 or TRBV12-4 and TRBJ2-1; unclear D gene. The origin of this receptor is a man aged 18 to 29 who had mild COVID-19 (a few samples of this study predate the infection). Cell type and time point are not known. Here the CDR3 DNA reads TGTGCCAGCAGGAGCAGTATATACAATGAGCAGTTCTTC. Translated: CASRSSIYNEQFF.